Given below is one T cell receptor beta chain in context. Data came from immunoSEQ multiplex PCR; TCRdb stores just in-frame clones and leaves some out. The table shows tens of thousands of clones, with 84% occurring only once. The source of the sample is a study of Tregs in tolerant kidney transplant recipients. The CDR3 loop spans 16 amino acids. Looked up from germline, CDR1 is GTSNPN and CDR2 is SVGIG (reference sequence). J was trimmed by 6 bases and V by 3 bases; bases with no gene match: 13. The sequenced material came from CD4+ T cells from blood. The TCR sequence derives from a human donor in good health. The rearrangement links TRBV30 to TRBJ1-4; 7 nucleotides match TRBD1. The DNA for the CDR3 is TGTGCCTGGAGCCTACCCCGGACAGGAGCTTATGAAAAACTGTTTTTT. Translating it yields CAWSLPRTGAYEKLFF. Full variable domain (remainder filled in from reference TRBV30 and TRBJ1-4): SQTIHQWPATLVQPVGSPLSLECTVEGTSNPNLYWYRQAAGRGLQLLFYSVGIGQISSEVPQNLSASRPQDRQFILSSKKLLLSDSGFYLCAWSLPRTGAYEKLFFGSGTQLSVL.